This T cell receptor (beta chain) was observed in a study of beta chain features in type 1 diabetes. In the study overall: All samples combined gave just under 110 million sorted cells for examination. Broader study findings: The study found that naive, central memory and Treg TCRB repertoires appeared more similar in patients than in healthy donors. VDJ junctions sequenced from type 1 diabetes patients showed fewer insertions and more deletions.

This clone turned up a few times. Antigen specificity is unknown. No conserved phenylalanine or tryptophan ends this CDR3, so it is likely a read error. The DNA is omitted, as the CDR3 cannot be located on it reliably, and the CDR3 follows TCRdb's listing. The length of the CDR3 is 8 amino acids, counting both ends. The entirety of the isolated RNA underwent reverse transcription, so expressed TCRB transcripts were sequenced. Clones were read by immunoSEQ multiplex PCR, and TCRdb kept only the in-frame ones, dropping some. The sample lists 250,000 to 400,000 clones; around 15% were seen once. The material sequenced was central memory CD4+ T cells from blood. The chain combines TRBV3-2 with TRBJ1-2; no check of the table's D call, TRBD1, against the DNA was made. TRBV3-2 is tagged as a pseudogene. The sequence was collected from a young man in good health. The CDR3 protein is CASSIDSL.